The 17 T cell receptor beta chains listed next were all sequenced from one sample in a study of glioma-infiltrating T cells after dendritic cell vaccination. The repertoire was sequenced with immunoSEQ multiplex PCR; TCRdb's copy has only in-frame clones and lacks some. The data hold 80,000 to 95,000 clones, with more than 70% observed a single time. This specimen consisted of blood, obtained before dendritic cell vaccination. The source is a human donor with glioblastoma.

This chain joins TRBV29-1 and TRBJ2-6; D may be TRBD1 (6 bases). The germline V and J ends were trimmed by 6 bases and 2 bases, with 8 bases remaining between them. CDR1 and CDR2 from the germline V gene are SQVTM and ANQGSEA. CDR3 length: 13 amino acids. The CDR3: CSVYRAGANVLTF. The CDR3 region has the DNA TGCAGCGTCTACAGGGCTGGGGCCAACGTCCTGACTTTC.

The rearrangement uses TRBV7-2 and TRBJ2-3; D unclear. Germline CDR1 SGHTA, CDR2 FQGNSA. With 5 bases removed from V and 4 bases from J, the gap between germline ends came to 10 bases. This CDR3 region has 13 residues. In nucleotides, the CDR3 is TGTGCCAGCAGCCCTCCCCCCTCAGATACGCAGTATTTT. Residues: CASSPPPSDTQYF.

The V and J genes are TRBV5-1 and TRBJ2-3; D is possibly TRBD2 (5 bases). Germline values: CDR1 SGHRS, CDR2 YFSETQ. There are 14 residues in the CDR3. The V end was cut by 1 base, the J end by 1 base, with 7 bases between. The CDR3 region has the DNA TGCGCCAGCAGCTTGAGGACTGGCACAGATACGCAGTATTTT. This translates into CASSLRTGTDTQYF.

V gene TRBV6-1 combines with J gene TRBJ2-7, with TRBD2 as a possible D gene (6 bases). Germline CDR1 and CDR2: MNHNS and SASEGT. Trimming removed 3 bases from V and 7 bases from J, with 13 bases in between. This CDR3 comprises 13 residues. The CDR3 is CASSDIPGGEQYF. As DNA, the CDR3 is TGTGCCAGCAGTGACATACCCGGGGGTGAGCAGTACTTC.

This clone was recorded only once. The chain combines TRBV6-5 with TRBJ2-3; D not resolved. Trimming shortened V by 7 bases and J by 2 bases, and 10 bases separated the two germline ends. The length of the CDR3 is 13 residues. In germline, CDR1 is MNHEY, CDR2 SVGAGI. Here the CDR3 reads CASTPRNTDTQYF. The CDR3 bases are TGTGCCAGCACCCCGAGAAACACAGATACGCAGTATTTT.

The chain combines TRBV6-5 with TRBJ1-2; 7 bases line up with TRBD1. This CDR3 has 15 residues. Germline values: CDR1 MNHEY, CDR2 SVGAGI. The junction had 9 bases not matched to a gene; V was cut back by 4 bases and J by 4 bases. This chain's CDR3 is CASSSHGGGRYGYTF. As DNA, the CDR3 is TGTGCCAGCAGTTCCCACGGAGGGGGCCGCTATGGCTACACCTTC.

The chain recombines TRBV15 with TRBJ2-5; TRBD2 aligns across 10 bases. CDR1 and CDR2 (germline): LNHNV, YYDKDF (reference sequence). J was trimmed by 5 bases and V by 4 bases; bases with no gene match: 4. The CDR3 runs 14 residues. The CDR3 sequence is CATSKAGGLETQYF. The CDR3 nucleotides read TGTGCCACCAGCAAAGCGGGGGGGCTTGAGACCCAGTACTTC.

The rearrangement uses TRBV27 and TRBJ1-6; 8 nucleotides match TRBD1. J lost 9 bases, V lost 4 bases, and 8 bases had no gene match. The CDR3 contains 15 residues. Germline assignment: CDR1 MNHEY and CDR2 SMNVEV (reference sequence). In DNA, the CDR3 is TGTGCCAGCAGTTCCATGGCAGGGGGCAGTTCACCCCTCCACTTT. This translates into CASSSMAGGSSPLHF.

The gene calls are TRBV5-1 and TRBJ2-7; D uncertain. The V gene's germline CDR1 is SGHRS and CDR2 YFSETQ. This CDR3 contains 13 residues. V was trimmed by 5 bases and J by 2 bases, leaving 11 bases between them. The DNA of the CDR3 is TGCGCCAGCAGTCTTGGCGGTACCTACGAGCAGTACTTC. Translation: CASSLGGTYEQYF.

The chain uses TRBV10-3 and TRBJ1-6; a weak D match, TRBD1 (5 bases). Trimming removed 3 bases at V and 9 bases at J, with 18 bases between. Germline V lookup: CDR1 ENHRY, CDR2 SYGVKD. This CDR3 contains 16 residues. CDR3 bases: TGTGCCATCAGTGAAGGGGTTACACCCTCGACTTCACCCCTCCACTTT. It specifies CAISEGVTPSTSPLHF.

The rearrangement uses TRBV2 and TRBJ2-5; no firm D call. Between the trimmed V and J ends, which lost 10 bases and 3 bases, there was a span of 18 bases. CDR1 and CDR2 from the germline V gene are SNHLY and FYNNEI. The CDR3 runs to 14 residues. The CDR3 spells CATREVGSEETQYF. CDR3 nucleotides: TGTGCCACTCGAGAGGTTGGGTCTGAAGAGACCCAGTACTTC.

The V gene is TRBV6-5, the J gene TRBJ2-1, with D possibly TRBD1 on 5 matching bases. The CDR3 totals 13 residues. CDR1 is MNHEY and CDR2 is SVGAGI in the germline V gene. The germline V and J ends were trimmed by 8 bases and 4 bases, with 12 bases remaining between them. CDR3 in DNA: TGTGCCAGCTGGCAGGGTCAATACAATGAGCAGTTCTTC. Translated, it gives CASWQGQYNEQFF.

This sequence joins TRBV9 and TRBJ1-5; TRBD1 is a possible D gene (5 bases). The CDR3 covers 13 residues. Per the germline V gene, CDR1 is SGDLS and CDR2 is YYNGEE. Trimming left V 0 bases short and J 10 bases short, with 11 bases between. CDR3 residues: CASSVGEDTPQHF. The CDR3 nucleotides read TGTGCCAGCAGCGTAGGGGAGGACACCCCCCAGCATTTT.

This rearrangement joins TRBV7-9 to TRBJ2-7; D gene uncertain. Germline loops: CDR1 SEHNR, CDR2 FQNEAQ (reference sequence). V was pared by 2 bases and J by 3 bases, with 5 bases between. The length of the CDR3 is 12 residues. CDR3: CASSLLVYEQYF. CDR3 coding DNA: TGTGCCAGCAGCTTATTAGTCTACGAGCAGTACTTC.

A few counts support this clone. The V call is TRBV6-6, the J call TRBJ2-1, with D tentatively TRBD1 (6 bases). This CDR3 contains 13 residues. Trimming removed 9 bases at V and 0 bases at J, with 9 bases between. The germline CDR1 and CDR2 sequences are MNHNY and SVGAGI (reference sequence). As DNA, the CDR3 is TGTGCCAGTGGGGGCAGCTCCTACAATGAGCAGTTCTTC. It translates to CASGGSSYNEQFF.

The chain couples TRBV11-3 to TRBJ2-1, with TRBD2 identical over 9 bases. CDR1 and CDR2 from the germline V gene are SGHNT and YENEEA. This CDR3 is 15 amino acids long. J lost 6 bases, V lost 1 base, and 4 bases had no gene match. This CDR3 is CASSLGELAGNEQFF. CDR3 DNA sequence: TGTGCCAGCAGCTTAGGGGAACTAGCGGGCAATGAGCAGTTCTTC.

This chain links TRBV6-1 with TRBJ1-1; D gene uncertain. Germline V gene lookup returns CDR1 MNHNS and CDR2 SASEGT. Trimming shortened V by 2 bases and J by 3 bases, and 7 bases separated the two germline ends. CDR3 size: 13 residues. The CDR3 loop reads CASSETLYTEAFF. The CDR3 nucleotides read TGTGCCAGCAGTGAAACTCTCTACACTGAAGCTTTCTTT.